Reported below is one T cell receptor beta chain. This clone's antigen is unknown. No quality values exist for individual bases; no much larger clone is one base distant. Looking up the germline V gene yields CDR1 LGHNT and CDR2 FRNRAP. Clipping removes 2 bases from V and 5 bases from J, with 8 as the unmatched junction base count. The CDR3 holds 16 amino acids from the cysteine to the phenylalanine. The read is trimmed to its CDR3 DNA, 48 bases read in frame from base 1. This sample is part of a study of blood T cell repertoires in COVID-19 (dated by TCRdb to about 2020). Regarding the complete study: The collaborator samples originated in the United States, Italy and Spain and spanned the acute and convalescent phases of COVID-19. The material from the prospective study consisted of cDNA or gDNA derived from T cells, B-cell-depleted T cells, or PBMCs. The dataset comprised deeply sampled blood TCRbeta repertoires from subjects exposed to, actively infected with, or recovered from COVID-19. A freely available public database, intended as a resource for researchers studying the immune response to SARS-CoV-2, is where the repertoires were released. Samples came from the ongoing ImmuneRACE study (first 160 participants) plus 1,254 subjects from 6 global collaborators. Sample metadata almost always included a de-identified subject ID, COVID-19 status, age in years and sex. Where available, HLA class I and class II types were taken from metadata supplied by the sample provider and were not determined by assay-based typing. The paper's findings and limits, for the study overall: How much clinical and demographic metadata was included differed by source and by participant, and the metadata was provided uncurated.

TCRbeta CDR3 regions were amplified from genomic DNA using the immunoSEQ Assay, a bias-controlled multiplex PCR. The study's own analysis went as follows. The number of nucleated cells in each sample was estimated by amplification of reference gene primers within the assay. To quantify the absolute abundance of each unique TCRbeta CDR3 rearrangement, sequence reads were collapsed and filtered. For each sample, productive Simpson clonality was calculated as the square root of Simpson's diversity index over productive rearrangements. TCRdb retrieved this table from immuneACCESS and kept in-frame rearrangements only. Not all clones are present; in checked studies, unresolved V genes account for under half, and no reason is known for the remainder. V and J calls and clone size are copied from that table; D and trimming were computed from the DNA. The sample table records more than 110,000 clones; approximately 80% of these occur just once. 8% to 10% of the sample is held by the ten biggest clonotypes.

Whole blood was collected in K2EDTA tubes by collaborating institutions according to the institutions' own protocols. For TCRbeta analysis, collaborators shipped samples in one of three forms: frozen whole blood, isolated PBMCs, or DNA extracted from either of those sample types. This chain joins TRBV12-5 to TRBJ1-1; TRBD1 aligns with 10 central bases. The TCR comes from a woman aged 80 or over in a cohort sampled during active or convalescent COVID-19. The sequenced material came from peripheral blood. The bases read TGTGCTAGTGGTTTGAGGACAGGGGGTGAACCTACTGAAGCTTTCTTT. This encodes CASGLRTGGEPTEAFF.